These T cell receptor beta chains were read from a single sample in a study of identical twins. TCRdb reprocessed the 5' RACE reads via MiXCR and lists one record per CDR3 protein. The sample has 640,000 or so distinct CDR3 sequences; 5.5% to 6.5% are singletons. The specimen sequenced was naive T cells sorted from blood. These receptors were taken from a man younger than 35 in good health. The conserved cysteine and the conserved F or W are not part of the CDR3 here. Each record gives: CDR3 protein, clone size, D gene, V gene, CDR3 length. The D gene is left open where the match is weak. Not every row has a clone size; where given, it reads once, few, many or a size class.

cdr3_aa: ASSQAGVGKPQH
clone_size: few
d_call: NA
v_call: TRBV4-1
cdr3_length: 12

cdr3_aa: ASRGTAGVMETQY
clone_size: NA
d_call: TRBD2
v_call: TRBV5-1
cdr3_length: 13

cdr3_aa: ASSFQGAWDTEAF
clone_size: many
d_call: TRBD1
v_call: TRBV5-1
cdr3_length: 13

cdr3_aa: ASSAPGPWGNEQF
clone_size: NA
d_call: NA
v_call: TRBV7-6
cdr3_length: 13

cdr3_aa: ASSSALEQY
clone_size: NA
d_call: NA
v_call: TRBV12-3/TRBV12-4
cdr3_length: 9

cdr3_aa: ASTRFLGGNQPQH
clone_size: many
d_call: NA
v_call: TRBV28
cdr3_length: 13

cdr3_aa: SVVGWNTEAF
clone_size: many
d_call: NA
v_call: TRBV29-1
cdr3_length: 10

cdr3_aa: ASSSTGDLWNEQF
clone_size: few
d_call: TRBD1
v_call: TRBV12-3/TRBV12-4
cdr3_length: 13

cdr3_aa: ASSLEGRIGWVKTQY
clone_size: many
d_call: NA
v_call: TRBV7-8
cdr3_length: 15

cdr3_aa: ASSNFGGTQETQY
clone_size: many
d_call: NA
v_call: TRBV5-1
cdr3_length: 13

cdr3_aa: ASSLVPRLAGVVGELF
clone_size: NA
d_call: TRBD2
v_call: TRBV11-2
cdr3_length: 16

cdr3_aa: ASSLVKRAGGYNEQF
clone_size: NA
d_call: TRBD2
v_call: TRBV5-1
cdr3_length: 15

cdr3_aa: ASSFRTSGTNEQF
clone_size: many
d_call: TRBD2
v_call: TRBV28
cdr3_length: 13

cdr3_aa: ASSGTGYEQY
clone_size: NA
d_call: TRBD1
v_call: TRBV7-2
cdr3_length: 10

cdr3_aa: ASSPGTRYTGELF
clone_size: many
d_call: NA
v_call: TRBV12-3/TRBV12-4
cdr3_length: 13

cdr3_aa: ASSQVGETGELF
clone_size: few
d_call: NA
v_call: TRBV4-2
cdr3_length: 12

cdr3_aa: ASSIRGGTDTQY
clone_size: many
d_call: NA
v_call: TRBV12-3/TRBV12-4
cdr3_length: 12

cdr3_aa: ASSWDRGAYEQY
clone_size: NA
d_call: TRBD1
v_call: TRBV5-1
cdr3_length: 12

cdr3_aa: ASSERAGGLTDTQY
clone_size: many
d_call: TRBD2
v_call: TRBV6-1
cdr3_length: 14

cdr3_aa: ASSLIQGRNTEAF
clone_size: many
d_call: NA
v_call: TRBV28
cdr3_length: 13

cdr3_aa: ASGSPYEIETQY
clone_size: few
d_call: NA
v_call: TRBV6-2/TRBV6-3
cdr3_length: 12

cdr3_aa: SARGSRGEGYNEQF
clone_size: few
d_call: NA
v_call: TRBV20-1
cdr3_length: 14

cdr3_aa: ASSYTGLWGSTKSTDTQY
clone_size: many
d_call: NA
v_call: TRBV6-2/TRBV6-3
cdr3_length: 18

cdr3_aa: ASRPTASSGELF
clone_size: few
d_call: NA
v_call: TRBV7-9
cdr3_length: 12